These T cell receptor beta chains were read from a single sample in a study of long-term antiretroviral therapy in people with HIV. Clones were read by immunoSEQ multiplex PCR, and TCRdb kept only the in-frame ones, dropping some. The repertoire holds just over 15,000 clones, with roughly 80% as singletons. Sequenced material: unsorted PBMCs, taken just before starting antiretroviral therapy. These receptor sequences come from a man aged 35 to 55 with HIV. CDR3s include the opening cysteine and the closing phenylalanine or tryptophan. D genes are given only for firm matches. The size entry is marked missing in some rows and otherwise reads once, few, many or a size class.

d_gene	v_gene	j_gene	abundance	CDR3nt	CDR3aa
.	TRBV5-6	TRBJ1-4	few	TGTGCCAGCAGCATGCTCGCAACTAATGAAAAACTGTTTTTT	CASSMLATNEKLFF
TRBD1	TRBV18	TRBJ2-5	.	TGTGCCAGCTCACCACCGGTAAAGGACAGGGGATTTGATCAAGAGACCCAGTACTTC	CASSPPVKDRGFDQETQYF
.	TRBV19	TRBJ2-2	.	TGTGCCAGTAGTCGGACTTTGAACACCGGGGAGCTGTTTTTT	CASSRTLNTGELFF
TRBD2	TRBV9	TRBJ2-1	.	TGTGCCAGCAGCGGGGGACTAGCGGGAGGTCGGGGAAATGAGCAGTTCTTC	CASSGGLAGGRGNEQFF
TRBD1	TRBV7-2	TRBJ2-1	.	TGTGCCAGCAGCTTCGAGGACAGGGAGCAGTTCTTC	CASSFEDREQFF
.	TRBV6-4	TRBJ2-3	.	TGTGCCAGCAGTGACTCCGGGGGGCCCACAGATACGCAGTATTTT	CASSDSGGPTDTQYF
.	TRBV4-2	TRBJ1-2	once	TGTGCCAGCAGCCAAGACGCCCAGACAGGCGGTAACTATGGCTACACCTTC	CASSQDAQTGGNYGYTF
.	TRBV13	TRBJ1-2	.	TGTGCCAGCAGCTTGGGTGACAGCAACTATGGCTACACCTTC	CASSLGDSNYGYTF
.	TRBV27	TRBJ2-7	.	TGTGCCAGCAGTTACGGTGGCAGGGCCTACGAGCAGTACTTC	CASSYGGRAYEQYF
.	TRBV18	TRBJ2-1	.	TGTGCCAGCTCACCGGGTATCGATAGGAATGAGCAGTTCTTC	CASSPGIDRNEQFF
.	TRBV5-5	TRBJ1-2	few	TGTGCCAGCAGCTTGGATGGGCAGGGGCGTTTTGGCTACACCTTC	CASSLDGQGRFGYTF
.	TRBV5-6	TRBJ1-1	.	TGTGCCAGCAGCTTGAATCCAGGGTCGCCCACTGAAGCTTTCTTT	CASSLNPGSPTEAFF